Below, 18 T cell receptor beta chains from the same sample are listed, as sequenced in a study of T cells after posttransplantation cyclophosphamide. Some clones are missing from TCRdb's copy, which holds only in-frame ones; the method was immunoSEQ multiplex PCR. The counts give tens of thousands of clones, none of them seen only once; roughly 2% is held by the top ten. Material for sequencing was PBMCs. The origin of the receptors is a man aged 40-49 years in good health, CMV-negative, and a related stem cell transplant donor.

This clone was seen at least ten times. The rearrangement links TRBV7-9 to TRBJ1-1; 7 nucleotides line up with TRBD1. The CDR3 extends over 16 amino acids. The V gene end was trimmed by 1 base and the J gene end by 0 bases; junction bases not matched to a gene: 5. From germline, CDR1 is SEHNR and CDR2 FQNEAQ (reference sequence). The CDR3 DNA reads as TGTGCCAGCAGCTTAGAGGGACAGCTCATGAACACTGAAGCTTTCTTT. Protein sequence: CASSLEGQLMNTEAFF.

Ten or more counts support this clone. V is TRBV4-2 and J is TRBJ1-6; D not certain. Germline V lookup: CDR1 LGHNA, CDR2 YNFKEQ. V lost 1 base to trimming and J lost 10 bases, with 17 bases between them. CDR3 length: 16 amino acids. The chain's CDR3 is CASSQVWETRFSPLHF. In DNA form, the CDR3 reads TGTGCCAGCAGCCAAGTCTGGGAGACGAGATTCTCACCCCTCCACTTT.

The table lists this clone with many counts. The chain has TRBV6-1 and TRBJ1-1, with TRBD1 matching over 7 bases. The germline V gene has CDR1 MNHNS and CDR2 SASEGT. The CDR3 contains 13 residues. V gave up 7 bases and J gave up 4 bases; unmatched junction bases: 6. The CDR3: CASTLDRITEAFF. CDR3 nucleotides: TGTGCCAGCACCTTGGACAGGATCACTGAAGCTTTCTTT.

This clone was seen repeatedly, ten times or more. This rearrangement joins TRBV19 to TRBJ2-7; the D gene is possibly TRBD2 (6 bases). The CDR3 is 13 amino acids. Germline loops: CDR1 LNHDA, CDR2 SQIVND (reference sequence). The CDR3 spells CSTRVADSYEQYF. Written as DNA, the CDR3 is TGTTCAACCAGAGTAGCGGATTCCTACGAGCAGTACTTC.

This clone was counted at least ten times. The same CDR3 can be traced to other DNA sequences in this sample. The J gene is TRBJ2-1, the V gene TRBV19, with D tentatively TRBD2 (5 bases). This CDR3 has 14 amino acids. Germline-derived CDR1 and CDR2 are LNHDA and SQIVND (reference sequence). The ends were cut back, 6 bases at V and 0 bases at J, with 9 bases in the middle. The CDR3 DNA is TGTGCCAGTAGGAGGACTGGCTCCTACAATGAGCAGTTCTTC. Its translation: CASRRTGSYNEQFF.

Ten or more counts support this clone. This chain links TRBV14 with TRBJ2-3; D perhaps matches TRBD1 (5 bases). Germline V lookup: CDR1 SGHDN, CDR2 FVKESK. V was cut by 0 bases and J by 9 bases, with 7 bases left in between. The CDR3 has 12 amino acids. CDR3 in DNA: TGTGCCAGCAGCCAAGAGGGGCTCACGCAGTATTTT. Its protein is CASSQEGLTQYF. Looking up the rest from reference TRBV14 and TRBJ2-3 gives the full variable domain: EAGVTQFPSHSVIEKGQTVTLRCDPISGHDNLYWYRRVMGKEIKFLLHFVKESKQDESGMPNNRFLAERTGGTYSTLKVQPAELEDSGVYFCASSQEGLTQYFGPGTRLTVL.

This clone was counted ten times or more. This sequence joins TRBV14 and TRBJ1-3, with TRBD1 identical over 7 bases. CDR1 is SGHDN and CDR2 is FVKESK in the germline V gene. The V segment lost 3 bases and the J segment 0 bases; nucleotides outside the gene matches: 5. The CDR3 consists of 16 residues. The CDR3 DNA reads TGTGCCAGCAGCCAGACGACAGGGAGCTCTGGAAACACCATATATTTT. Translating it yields CASSQTTGSSGNTIYF.

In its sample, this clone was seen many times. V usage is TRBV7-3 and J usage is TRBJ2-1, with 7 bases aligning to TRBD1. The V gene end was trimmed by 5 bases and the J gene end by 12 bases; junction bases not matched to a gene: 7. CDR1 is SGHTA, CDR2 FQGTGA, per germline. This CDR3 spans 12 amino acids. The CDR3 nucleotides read TGTGCCAGCAGCGCCCGACAGGGCCGGCAGTTCTTC. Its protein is CASSARQGRQFF.

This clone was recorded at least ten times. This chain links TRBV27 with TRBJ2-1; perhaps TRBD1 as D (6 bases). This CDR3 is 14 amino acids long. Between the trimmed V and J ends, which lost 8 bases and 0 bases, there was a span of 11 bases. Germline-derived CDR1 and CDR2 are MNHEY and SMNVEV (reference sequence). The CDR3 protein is CASLRTASYNEQFF. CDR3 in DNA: TGTGCCAGCCTAAGGACAGCCTCCTACAATGAGCAGTTCTTC.

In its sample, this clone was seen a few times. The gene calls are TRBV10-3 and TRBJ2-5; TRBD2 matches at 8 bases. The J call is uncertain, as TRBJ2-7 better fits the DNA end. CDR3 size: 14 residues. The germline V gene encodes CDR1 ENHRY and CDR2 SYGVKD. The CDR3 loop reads CATRLAGPSYEQYF. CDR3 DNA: TGTGCCACCCGTCTAGCGGGCCCCTCCTACGAGCAGTACTTC.

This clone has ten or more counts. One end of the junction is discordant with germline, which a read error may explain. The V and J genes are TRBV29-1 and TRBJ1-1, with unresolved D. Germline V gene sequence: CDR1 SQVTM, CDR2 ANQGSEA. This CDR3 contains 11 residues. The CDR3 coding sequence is TGCAGCGTTTTAACGGGGTCGGGTTCAACCTTT. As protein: CSVLTGSGSTF.

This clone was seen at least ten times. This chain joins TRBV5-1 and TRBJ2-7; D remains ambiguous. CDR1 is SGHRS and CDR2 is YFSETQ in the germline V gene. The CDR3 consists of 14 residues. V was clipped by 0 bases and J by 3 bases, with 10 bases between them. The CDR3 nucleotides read TGCGCCAGCAGCTTGGCCGGCGGAGACTACGAGCAGTACTTC. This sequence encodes CASSLAGGDYEQYF.

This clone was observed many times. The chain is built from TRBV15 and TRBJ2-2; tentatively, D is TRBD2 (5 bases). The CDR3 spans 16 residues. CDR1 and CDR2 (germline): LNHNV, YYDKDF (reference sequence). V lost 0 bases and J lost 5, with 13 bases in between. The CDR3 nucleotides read TGTGCCACCAGCAGAGATTTTAGCGTGGAGACCGGGGAGCTGTTTTTT. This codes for CATSRDFSVETGELFF.

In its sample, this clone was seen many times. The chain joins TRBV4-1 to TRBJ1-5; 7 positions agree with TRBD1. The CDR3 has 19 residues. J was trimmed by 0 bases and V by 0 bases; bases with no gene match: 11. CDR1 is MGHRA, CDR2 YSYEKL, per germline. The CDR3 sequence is CASSQETGRDLNSNQPQHF. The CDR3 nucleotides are TGCGCCAGCAGCCAAGAGACAGGGCGCGACCTAAATAGCAATCAGCCCCAGCATTTT.

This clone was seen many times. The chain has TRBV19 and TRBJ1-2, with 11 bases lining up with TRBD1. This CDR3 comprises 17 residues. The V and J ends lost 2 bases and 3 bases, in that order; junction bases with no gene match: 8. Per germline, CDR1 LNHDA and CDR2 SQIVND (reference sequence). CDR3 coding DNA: TGTGCCAGTAGTATACCGGGACAGGGGGGCGGATACTATGGCTACACCTTC. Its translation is CASSIPGQGGGYYGYTF.

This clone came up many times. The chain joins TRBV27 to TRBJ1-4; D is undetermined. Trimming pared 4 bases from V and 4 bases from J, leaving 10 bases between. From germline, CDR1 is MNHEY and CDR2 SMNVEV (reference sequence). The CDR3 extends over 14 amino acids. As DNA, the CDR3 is TGTGCCAGCAGTTCCCGGTCCCTTAATGAAAAACTGTTTTTT. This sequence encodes CASSSRSLNEKLFF.

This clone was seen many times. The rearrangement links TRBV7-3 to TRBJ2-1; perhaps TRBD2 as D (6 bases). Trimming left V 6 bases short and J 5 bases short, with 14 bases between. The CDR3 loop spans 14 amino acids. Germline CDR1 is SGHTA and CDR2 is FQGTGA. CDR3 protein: CASSVGSGNNEQFF. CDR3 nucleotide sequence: TGTGCCAGCAGTGTGGGTAGCGGTAACAATGAGCAGTTCTTC.

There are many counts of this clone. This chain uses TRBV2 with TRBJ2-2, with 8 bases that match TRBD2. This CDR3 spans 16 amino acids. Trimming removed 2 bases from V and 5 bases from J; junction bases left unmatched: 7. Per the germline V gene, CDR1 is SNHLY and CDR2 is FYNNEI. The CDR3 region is CASSELSGSGTGELFF. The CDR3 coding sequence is TGTGCCAGCAGTGAACTGAGCGGGAGCGGTACCGGGGAGCTGTTTTTT.